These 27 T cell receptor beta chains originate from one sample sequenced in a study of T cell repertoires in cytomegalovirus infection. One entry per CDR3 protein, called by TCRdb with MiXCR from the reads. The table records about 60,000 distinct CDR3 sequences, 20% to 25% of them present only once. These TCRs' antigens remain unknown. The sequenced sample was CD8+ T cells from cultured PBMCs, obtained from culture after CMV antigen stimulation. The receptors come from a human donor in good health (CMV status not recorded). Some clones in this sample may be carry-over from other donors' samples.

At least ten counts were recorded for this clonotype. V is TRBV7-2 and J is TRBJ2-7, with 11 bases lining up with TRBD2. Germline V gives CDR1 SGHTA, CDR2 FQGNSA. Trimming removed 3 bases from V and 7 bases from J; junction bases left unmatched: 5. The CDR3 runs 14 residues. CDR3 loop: CASSFSGRAGEQYF. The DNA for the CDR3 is TGTGCCAGCAGCTTTAGCGGGAGGGCGGGGGAGCAGTACTTC.

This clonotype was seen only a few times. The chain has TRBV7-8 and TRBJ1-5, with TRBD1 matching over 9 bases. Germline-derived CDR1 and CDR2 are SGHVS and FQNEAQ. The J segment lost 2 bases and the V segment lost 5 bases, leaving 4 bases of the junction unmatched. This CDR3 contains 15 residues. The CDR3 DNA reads TGTGCCAGCAGCGCGTGGACAGGGGGCAATCAGCCCCAGCATTTT. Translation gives CASSAWTGGNQPQHF.

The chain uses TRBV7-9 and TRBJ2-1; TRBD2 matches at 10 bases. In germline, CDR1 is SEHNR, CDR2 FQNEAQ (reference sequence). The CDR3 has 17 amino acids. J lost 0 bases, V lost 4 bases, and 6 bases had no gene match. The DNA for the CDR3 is TGTGCCAGCAGCTCAAGACTAGCGGGTCGCTCCTACAATGAGCAGTTCTTC. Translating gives CASSSRLAGRSYNEQFF.

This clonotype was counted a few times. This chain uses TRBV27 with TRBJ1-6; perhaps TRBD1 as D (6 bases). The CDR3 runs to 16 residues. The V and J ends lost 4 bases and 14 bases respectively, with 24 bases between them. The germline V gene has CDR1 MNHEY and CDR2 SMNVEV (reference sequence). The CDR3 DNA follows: TGTGCCAGCAGTTCTGGGTCAGGGGCGAGGGGGAGGACCCTCCACTTT. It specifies CASSSGSGARGRTLHF.

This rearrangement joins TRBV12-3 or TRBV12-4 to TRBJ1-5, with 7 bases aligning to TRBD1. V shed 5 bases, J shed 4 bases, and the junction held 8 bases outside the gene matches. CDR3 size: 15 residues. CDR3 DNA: TGTGCCAGCAGTCTTACAGGGGACCTAAATCAGCCCCAGCATTTT. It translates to CASSLTGDLNQPQHF.

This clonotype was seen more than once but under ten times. This CDR3 reads CASSPTVNSYNEQFF. CDR3 nucleotides: TGTGCCAGCAGTCCGACGGTAAACTCCTACAATGAGCAGTTCTTC. This sequence joins TRBV12-3 or TRBV12-4 and TRBJ2-1; the D is unclear. V was trimmed by 5 bases and J by 0 bases, leaving 11 bases between them. The CDR3 runs to 15 residues.

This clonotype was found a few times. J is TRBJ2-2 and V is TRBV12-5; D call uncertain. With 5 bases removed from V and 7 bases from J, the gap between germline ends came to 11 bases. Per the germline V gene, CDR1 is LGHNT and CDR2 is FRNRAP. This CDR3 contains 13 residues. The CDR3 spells CASGPLGRGELFF. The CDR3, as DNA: TGTGCTAGTGGTCCGCTCGGGCGCGGGGAGCTGTTTTTT. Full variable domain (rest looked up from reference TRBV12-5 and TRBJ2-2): DARVTQTPRHKVTEMGQEVTMRCQPILGHNTVFWYRQTMMQGLELLAYFRNRAPLDDSGMPKDRFSAEMPDATLATLKIQPSEPRDSAVYFCASGPLGRGELFFGEGSRLTVL.

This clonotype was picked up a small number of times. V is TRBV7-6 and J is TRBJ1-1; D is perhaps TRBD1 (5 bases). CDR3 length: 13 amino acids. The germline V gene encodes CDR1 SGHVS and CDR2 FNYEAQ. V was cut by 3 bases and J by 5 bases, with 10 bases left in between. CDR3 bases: TGTGCCAGCAGCTTGGGGGTATGGACTGAAGCTTTCTTT. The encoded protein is CASSLGVWTEAFF. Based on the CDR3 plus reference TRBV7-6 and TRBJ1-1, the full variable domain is GAGVSQSPRYKVTKRGQDVALRCDPISGHVSLYWYRQALGQGPEFLTYFNYEAQQDKSGLPNDRFSAERPEGSISTLTIQRTEQRDSAMYRCASSLGVWTEAFFGQGTRLTVV.

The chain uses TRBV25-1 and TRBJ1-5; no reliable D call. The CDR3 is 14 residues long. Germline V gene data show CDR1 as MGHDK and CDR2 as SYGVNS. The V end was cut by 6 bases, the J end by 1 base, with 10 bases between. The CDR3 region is CASSKRESNQPQHF. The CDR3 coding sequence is TGTGCCAGCAGCAAGAGGGAAAGCAATCAGCCCCAGCATTTT.

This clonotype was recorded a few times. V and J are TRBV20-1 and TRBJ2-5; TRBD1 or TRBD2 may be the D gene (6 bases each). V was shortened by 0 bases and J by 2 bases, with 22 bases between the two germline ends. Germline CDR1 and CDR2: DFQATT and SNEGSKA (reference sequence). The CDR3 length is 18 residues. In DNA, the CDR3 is TGCAGTGCTAGAGATTGGGCGATTCCGGGGGCAATACAAGAGACCCAGTACTTC. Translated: CSARDWAIPGAIQETQYF.

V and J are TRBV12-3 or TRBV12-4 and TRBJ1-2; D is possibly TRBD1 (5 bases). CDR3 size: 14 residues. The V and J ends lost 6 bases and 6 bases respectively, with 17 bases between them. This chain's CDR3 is CASRIAWGSDGYTF. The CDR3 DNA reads TGTGCCAGCAGAATCGCCTGGGGCTCAGATGGCTACACCTTC.

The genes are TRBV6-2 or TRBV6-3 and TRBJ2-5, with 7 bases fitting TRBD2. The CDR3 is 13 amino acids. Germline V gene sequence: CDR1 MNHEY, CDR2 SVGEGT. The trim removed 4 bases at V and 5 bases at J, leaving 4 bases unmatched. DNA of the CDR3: TGTGCCAGCAGTTCGGGGGGAATGGAGACCCAGTACTTC. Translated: CASSSGGMETQYF.

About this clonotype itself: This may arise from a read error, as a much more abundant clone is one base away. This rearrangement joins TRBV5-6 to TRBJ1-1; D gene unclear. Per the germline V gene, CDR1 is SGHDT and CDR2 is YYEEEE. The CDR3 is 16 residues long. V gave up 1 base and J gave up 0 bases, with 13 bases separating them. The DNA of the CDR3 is TGTGCCAGCAGCTTGCCCCGGACGAGAATGAACACTGAAGCTTTCTTT. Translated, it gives CASSLPRTRMNTEAFF.

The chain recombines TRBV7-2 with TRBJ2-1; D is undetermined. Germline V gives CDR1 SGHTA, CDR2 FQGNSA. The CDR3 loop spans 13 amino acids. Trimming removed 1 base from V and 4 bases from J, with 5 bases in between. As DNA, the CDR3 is TGTGCCAGCAGCTTAGTAGAATACAATGAGCAGTTCTTC. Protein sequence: CASSLVEYNEQFF.

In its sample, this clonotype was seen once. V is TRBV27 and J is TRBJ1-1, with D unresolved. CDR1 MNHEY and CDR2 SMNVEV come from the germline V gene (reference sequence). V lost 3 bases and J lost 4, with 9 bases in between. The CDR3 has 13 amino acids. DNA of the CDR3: TGTGCCAGCAGTTTGGGTCAGATCACTGAAGCTTTCTTT. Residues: CASSLGQITEAFF.

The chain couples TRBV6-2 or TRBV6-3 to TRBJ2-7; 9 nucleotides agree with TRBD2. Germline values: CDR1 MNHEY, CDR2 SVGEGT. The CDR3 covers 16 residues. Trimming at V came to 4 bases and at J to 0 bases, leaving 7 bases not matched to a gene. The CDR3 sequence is CASSWPPAGGSYEQYF. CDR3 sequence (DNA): TGTGCCAGCAGTTGGCCCCCAGCGGGGGGCTCCTACGAGCAGTACTTC.

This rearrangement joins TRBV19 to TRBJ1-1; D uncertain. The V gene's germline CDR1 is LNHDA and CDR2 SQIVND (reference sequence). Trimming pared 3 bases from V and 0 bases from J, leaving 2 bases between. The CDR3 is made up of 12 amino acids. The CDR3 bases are TGTGCCAGTAGTATCGTGAACACTGAAGCTTTCTTT. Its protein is CASSIVNTEAFF.

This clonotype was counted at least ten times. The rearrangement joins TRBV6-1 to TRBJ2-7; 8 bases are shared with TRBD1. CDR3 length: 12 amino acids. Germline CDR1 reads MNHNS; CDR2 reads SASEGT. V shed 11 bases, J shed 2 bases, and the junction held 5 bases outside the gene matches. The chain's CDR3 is CAGGQAPYEQYF. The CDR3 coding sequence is TGTGCCGGGGGACAGGCTCCCTACGAGCAGTACTTC.

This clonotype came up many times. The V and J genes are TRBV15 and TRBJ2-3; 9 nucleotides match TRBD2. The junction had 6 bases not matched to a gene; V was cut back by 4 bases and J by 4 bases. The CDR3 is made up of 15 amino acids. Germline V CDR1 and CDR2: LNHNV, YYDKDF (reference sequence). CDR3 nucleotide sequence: TGTGCCACCAGCAACCCTAGCGGGGAGCCAGATACGCAGTATTTT. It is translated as CATSNPSGEPDTQYF.

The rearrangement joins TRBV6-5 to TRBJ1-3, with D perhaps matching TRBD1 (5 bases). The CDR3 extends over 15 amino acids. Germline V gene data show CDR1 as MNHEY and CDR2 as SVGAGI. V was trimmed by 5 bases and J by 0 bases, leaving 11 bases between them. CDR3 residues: CASSRQSSSGNTIYF. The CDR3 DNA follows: TGTGCCAGCAGTAGACAGTCCTCCTCTGGAAACACCATATATTTT.

The CDR3: CASSLRAGGTYQETQYF. The CDR3 nucleotides read TGTGCCAGCAGCTTAAGAGCGGGAGGGACATACCAAGAGACCCAGTACTTC. J is TRBJ2-5 and V is TRBV7-6; 10 bases agree with TRBD2. Germline-derived CDR1 and CDR2 are SGHVS and FNYEAQ. The CDR3 has 17 residues. The junction had 6 bases not matched to a gene; V was cut back by 2 bases and J by 0 bases.

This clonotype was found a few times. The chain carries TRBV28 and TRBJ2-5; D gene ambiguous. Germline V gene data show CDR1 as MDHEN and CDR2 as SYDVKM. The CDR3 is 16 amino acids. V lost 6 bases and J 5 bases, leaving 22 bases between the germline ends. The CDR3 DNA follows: TGTGCCAGCAGCTCCCCTCGTCCTAGTTACCGTGAGACCCAGTACTTC. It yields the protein CASSSPRPSYRETQYF.

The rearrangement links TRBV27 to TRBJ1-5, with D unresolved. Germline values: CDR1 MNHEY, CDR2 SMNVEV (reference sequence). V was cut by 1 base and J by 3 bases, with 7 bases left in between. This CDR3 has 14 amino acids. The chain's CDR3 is CASSLFGFNQPQHF. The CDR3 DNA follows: TGTGCCAGCAGTTTATTCGGATTCAATCAGCCCCAGCATTTT.

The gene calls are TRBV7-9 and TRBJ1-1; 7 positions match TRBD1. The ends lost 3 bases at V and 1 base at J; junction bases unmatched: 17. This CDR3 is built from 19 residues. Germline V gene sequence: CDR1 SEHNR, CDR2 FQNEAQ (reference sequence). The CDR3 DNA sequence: TGTGCCAGCAGCTTCGGGGAGACAGGGAATTTGACAACGAACACTGAAGCTTTCTTT. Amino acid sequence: CASSFGETGNLTTNTEAFF. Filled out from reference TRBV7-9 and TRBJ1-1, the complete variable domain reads DTGVSQNPRHKITKRGQNVTFRCDPISEHNRLYWYRQTLGQGPEFLTYFQNEAQLEKSRLLSDRFSAERPKGSFSTLEIQRTEQGDSAMYLCASSFGETGNLTTNTEAFFGQGTRLTVV.

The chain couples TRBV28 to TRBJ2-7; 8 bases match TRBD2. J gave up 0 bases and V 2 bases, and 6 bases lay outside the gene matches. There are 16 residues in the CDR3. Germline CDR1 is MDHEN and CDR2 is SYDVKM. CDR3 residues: CASSLGGGRYSYEQYF. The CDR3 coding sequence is TGTGCCAGCAGTTTAGGGGGCGGGAGGTACTCCTACGAGCAGTACTTC.

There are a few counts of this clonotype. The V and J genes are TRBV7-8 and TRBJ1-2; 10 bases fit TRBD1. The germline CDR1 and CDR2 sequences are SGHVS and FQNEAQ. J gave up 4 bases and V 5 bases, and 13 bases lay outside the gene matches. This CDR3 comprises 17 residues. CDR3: CASSTTGGERFGYGYTF. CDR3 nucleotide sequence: TGTGCCAGCAGCACGACAGGGGGCGAGAGATTTGGCTATGGCTACACCTTC.

The CDR3 DNA reads as TGTGCCAGCAGCACCTATTCCGGGACAGCAGAGACCCAGTACTTC. Its protein is CASSTYSGTAETQYF. The V and J genes are TRBV7-2 and TRBJ2-5; 7 bases line up with TRBD1. The V and J ends lost 5 bases and 4 bases, in that order; junction bases with no gene match: 10. The germline V gene encodes CDR1 SGHTA and CDR2 FQGNSA. CDR3 length equals 15 residues.